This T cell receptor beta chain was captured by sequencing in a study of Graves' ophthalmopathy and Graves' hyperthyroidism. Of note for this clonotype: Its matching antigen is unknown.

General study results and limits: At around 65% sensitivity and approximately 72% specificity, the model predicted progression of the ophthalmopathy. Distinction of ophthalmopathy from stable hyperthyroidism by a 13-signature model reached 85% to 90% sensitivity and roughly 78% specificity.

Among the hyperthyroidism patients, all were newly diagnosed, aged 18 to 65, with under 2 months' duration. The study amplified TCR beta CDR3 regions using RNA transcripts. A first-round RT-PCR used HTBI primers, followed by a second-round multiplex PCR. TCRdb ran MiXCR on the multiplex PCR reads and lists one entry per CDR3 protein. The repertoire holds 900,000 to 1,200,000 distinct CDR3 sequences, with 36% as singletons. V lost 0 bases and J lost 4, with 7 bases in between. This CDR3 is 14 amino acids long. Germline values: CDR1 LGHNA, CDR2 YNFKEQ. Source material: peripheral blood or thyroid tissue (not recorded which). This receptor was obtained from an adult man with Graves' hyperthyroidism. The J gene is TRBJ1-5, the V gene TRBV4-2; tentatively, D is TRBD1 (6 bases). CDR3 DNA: TGTGCCAGCAGCCAAGAAAGGGGGAATCAGCCCCAGCATTTT. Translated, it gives CASSQERGNQPQHF.